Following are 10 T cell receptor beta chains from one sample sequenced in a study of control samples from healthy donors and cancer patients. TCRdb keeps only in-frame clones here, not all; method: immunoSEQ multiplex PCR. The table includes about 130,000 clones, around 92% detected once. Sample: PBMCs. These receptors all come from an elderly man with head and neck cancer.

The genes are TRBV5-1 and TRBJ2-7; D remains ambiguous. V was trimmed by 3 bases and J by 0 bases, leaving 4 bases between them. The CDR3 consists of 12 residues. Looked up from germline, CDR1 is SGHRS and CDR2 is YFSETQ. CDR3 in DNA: TGCGCCAGCAGCTCCCACTCCTACGAGCAGTACTTC. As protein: CASSSHSYEQYF. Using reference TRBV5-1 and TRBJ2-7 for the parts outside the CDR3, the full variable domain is KAGVTQTPRYLIKTRGQQVTLSCSPISGHRSVSWYQQTPGQGLQFLFEYFSETQRNKGNFPGRFSGRQFSNSRSEMNVSTLELGDSALYLCASSSHSYEQYFGPGTRLTVT.

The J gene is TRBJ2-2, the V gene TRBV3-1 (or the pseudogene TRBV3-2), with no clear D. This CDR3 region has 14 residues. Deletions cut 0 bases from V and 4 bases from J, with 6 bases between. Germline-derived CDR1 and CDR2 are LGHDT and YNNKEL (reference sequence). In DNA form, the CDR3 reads TGTGCCAGCAGCCAAGATCTCAGCACCGGGGAGCTGTTTTTT. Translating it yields CASSQDLSTGELFF.

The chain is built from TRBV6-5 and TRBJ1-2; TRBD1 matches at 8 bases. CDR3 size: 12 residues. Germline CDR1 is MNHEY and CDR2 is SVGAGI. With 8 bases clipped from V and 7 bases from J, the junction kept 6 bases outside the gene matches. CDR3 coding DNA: TGTGCCAGCCAGGGGGCGCAGGGTGGCTACACCTTC. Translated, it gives CASQGAQGGYTF.

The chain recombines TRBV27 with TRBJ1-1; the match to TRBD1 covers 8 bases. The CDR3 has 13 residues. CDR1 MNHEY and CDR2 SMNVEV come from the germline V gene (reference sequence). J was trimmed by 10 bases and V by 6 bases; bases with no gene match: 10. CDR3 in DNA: TGTGCCAGCAGCATTGGCAGGGGGCGTAGAGCTTTCTTT. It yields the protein CASSIGRGRRAFF.

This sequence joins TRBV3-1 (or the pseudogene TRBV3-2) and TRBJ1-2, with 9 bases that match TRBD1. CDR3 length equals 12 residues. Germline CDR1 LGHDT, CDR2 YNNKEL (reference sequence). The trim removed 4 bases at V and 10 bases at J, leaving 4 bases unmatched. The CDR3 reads CASSLNRGPYTF. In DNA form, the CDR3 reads TGTGCCAGCAGCCTAAACAGGGGGCCCTACACCTTC.

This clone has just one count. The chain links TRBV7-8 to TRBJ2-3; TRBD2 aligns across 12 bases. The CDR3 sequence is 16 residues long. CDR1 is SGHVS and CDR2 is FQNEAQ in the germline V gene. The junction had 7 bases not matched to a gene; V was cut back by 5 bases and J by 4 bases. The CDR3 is CASSTRTSGAADTQYF. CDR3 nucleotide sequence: TGTGCCAGCAGCACCCGGACTAGCGGGGCCGCAGATACGCAGTATTTT.

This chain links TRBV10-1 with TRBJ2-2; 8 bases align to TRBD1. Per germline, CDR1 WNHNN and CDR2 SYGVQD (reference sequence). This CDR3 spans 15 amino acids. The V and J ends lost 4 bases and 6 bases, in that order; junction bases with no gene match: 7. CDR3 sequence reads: CASSARTGRSGELFF. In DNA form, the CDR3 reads TGCGCCAGCAGTGCGAGGACAGGGAGGTCCGGGGAGCTGTTTTTT.

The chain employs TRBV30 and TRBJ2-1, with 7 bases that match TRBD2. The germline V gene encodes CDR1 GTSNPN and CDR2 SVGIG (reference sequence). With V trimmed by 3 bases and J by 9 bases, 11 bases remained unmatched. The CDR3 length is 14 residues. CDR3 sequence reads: CAWRKNGLVFEQFF. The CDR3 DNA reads TGTGCCTGGAGAAAGAACGGACTAGTGTTTGAGCAGTTCTTC.

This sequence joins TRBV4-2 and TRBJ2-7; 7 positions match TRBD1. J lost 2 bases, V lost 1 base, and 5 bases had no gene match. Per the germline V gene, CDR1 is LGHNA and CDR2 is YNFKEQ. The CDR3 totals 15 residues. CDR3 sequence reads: CASSQGSGQPYEQYF. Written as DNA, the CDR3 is TGTGCCAGCAGCCAAGGTTCGGGACAGCCCTACGAGCAGTACTTC.

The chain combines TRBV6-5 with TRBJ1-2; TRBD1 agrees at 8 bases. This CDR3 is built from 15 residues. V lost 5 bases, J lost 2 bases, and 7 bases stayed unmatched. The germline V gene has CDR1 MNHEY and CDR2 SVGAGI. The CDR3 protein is CASSPPDRVNYGYTF. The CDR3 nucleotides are TGTGCCAGCAGTCCCCCGGACAGGGTCAACTATGGCTACACCTTC.